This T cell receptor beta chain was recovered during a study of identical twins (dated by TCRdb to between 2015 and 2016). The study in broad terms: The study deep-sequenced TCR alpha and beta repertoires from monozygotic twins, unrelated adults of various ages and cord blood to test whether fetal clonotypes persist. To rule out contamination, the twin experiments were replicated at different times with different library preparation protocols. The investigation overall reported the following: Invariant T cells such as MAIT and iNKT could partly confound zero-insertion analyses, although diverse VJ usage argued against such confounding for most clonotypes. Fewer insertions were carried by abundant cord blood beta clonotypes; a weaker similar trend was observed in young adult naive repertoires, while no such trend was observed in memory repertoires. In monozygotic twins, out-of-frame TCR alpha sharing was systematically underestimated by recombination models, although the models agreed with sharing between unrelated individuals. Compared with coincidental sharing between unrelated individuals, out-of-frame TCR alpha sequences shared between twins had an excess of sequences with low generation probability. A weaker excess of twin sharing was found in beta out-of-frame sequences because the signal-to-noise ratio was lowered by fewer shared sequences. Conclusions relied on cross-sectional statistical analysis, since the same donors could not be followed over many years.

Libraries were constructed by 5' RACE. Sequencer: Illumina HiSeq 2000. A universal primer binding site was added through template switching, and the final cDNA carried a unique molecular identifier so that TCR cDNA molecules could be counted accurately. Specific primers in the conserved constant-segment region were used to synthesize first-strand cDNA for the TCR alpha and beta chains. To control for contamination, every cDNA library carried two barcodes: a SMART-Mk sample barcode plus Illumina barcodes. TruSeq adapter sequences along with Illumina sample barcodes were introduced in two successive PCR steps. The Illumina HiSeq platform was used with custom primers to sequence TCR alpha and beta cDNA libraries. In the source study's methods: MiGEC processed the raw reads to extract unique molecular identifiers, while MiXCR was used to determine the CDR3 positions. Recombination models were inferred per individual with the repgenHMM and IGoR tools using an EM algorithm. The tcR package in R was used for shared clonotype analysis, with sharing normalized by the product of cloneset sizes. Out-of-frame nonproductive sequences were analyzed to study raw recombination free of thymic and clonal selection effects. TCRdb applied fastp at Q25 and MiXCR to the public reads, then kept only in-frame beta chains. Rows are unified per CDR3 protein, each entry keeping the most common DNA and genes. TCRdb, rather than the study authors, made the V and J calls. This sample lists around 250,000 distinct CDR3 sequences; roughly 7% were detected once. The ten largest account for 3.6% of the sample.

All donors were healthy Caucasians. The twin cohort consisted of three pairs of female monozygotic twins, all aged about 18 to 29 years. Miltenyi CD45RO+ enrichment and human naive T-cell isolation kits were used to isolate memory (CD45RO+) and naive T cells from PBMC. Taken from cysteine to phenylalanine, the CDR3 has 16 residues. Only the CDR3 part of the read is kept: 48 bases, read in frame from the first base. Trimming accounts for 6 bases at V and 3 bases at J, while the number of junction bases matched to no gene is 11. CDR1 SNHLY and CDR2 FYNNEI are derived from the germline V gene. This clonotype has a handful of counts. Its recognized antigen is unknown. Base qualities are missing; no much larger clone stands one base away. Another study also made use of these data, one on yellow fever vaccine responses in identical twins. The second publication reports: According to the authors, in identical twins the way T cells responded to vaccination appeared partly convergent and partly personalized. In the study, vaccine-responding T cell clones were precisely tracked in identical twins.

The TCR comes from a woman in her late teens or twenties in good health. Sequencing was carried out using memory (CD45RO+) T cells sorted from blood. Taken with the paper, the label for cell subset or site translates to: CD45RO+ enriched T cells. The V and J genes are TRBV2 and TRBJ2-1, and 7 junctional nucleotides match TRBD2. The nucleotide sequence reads TGTGCCAGCAGGAGTCCGCTAGCGGCATACTACAATGAGCAGTTCTTC. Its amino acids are CASRSPLAAYYNEQFF.